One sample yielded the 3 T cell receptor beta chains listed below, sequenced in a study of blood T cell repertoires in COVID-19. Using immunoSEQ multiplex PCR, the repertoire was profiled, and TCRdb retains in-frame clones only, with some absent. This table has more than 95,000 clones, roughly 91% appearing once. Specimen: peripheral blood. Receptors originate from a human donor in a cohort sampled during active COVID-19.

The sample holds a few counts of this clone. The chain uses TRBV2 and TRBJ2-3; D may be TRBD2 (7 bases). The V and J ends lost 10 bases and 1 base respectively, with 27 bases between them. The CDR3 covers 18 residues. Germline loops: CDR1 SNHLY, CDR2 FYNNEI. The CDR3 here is CANNPYRGGAVGTDTQYF. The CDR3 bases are TGTGCCAACAACCCCTACCGTGGGGGGGCAGTGGGCACAGATACGCAGTATTTT.

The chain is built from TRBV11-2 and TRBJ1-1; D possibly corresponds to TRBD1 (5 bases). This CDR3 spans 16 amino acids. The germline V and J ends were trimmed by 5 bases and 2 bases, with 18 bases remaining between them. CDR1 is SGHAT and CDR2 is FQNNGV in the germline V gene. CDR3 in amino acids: CASSPPLAGLNTEAFF. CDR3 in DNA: TGTGCCAGCAGCCCCCCCTTGGCGGGGCTCAACACTGAAGCTTTCTTT.

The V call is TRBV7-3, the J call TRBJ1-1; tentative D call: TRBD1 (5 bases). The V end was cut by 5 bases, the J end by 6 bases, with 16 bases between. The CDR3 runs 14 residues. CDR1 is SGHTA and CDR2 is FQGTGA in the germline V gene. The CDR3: CASSPSGGSPEAFF. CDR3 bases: TGTGCCAGCAGCCCATCGGGGGGGTCCCCTGAAGCTTTCTTT.